The 13 T cell receptor beta chains in this list originate from one sample, sequenced in a study of CD4+ T cells in melanoma. Using immunoSEQ multiplex PCR, the repertoire was profiled, and TCRdb retains in-frame clones only, with some absent. The sample has some 110,000 clones; about 92% are singletons. Sequencing input: peripheral blood. These receptors all stem from a human donor with melanoma.

The chain recombines TRBV7-9 with TRBJ2-1; tentative D call: TRBD2 (6 bases). The germline V gene has CDR1 SEHNR and CDR2 FQNEAQ (reference sequence). CDR3 length: 17 residues. The V and J ends lost 3 bases and 5 bases respectively, with 20 bases between them. The CDR3 DNA sequence: TGTGCCAGCAGCTTCGTTAGGGGCGGGAAGGTGGACAATGAGCAGTTCTTC. Its translation: CASSFVRGGKVDNEQFF.

The J gene is TRBJ2-5, the V gene TRBV7-3; D possibly uses TRBD1 or TRBD2 (6 bases each). V was pared by 5 bases and J by 4 bases, with 17 bases between. Germline-derived CDR1 and CDR2 are SGHTA and FQGTGA. The CDR3 is made up of 15 amino acids. CDR3 DNA sequence: TGTGCCAGCAGCCCTGACGGGGGCGTATTAGAGACCCAGTACTTC. Encoded protein: CASSPDGGVLETQYF.

CDR3 residues: CASSYSSLAGYNEQFF. The CDR3 DNA reads as TGTGCCAGCAGTTACTCGTCACTAGCGGGGTACAATGAGCAGTTCTTC. The V gene is TRBV6-5, the J gene TRBJ2-1, with TRBD2 matching 10 bases. The ends lost 0 bases at V and 4 bases at J; junction bases unmatched: 3. The V gene's germline CDR1 is MNHEY and CDR2 SVGAGI. This CDR3 has 16 residues.

The chain joins TRBV5-6 to TRBJ2-5; D unresolved. Trimming left V 4 bases short and J 5 bases short, with 18 bases between. This CDR3 contains 15 residues. CDR1 SGHDT and CDR2 YYEEEE come from the germline V gene. This chain's CDR3 is CASSLNLGTMETQYF. CDR3 nucleotides: TGTGCCAGCAGCCTAAATCTAGGTACTATGGAGACCCAGTACTTC.

V usage is TRBV18 and J usage is TRBJ2-7; D call uncertain. V was clipped by 3 bases and J by 0 bases, with 6 bases between them. The CDR3 has 13 residues. The germline V gene has CDR1 KGHSH and CDR2 LQKENI. The CDR3: CASSPPVSYEQYF. CDR3 bases: TGTGCCAGCTCACCCCCCGTCTCCTACGAGCAGTACTTC.

The chain joins TRBV5-4 to TRBJ2-7, with 10 positions matching TRBD2. V was clipped by 1 base and J by 4 bases; unmatched bases: 2. This CDR3 is built from 14 residues. The germline V gene encodes CDR1 SGHNT and CDR2 YYREEE (reference sequence). The CDR3 sequence: CASSLPSGSYEQYF. CDR3 bases: TGTGCCAGCAGCTTGCCTAGCGGGAGTTACGAGCAGTACTTC. Full variable domain (rest looked up from reference TRBV5-4 and TRBJ2-7): ETGVTQSPTHLIKTRGQQVTLRCSSQSGHNTVSWYQQALGQGPQFIFQYYREEENGRGNFPPRFSGLQFPNYSSELNVNALELDDSALYLCASSLPSGSYEQYFGPGTRLTVT.

The table lists this clone with a count of one. The genes are TRBV2 and TRBJ1-4; D not certain. Looked up from germline, CDR1 is SNHLY and CDR2 is FYNNEI. CDR3 length: 13 residues. The ends were cut back, 5 bases at V and 8 bases at J, with 12 bases in the middle. The CDR3 region has the DNA TGTGCCAGCAGTAAGGGCCTCGGGGAAAAACTGTTTTTT. It is translated as CASSKGLGEKLFF.

The V and J genes are TRBV2 and TRBJ2-7, with D tentatively TRBD2 (6 bases). Germline V gives CDR1 SNHLY, CDR2 FYNNEI. There are 13 residues in the CDR3. V was trimmed by 7 bases and J by 3 bases, leaving 13 bases between them. The CDR3 nucleotides are TGTGCCAGCACATTGGTAGCGGACTACGAGCAGTACTTC. Translating it yields CASTLVADYEQYF.

V is TRBV7-9 and J is TRBJ2-2; 9 nucleotides line up with TRBD1. Per the germline V gene, CDR1 is SEHNR and CDR2 is FQNEAQ (reference sequence). The CDR3 covers 15 residues. The V segment lost 3 bases and the J segment 4 bases; nucleotides outside the gene matches: 3. CDR3 nucleotides: TGTGCCAGCAGCTTGACAGGGGGGGCCACCGGGGAGCTGTTTTTT. Translation: CASSLTGGATGELFF.

The J gene is TRBJ1-4, the V gene TRBV19; TRBD1 is a possible D gene (6 bases). The germline V and J ends were trimmed by 4 bases and 2 bases, with 14 bases remaining between them. Germline CDR1 and CDR2: LNHDA and SQIVND (reference sequence). The CDR3 sequence is 16 residues long. The CDR3 loop reads CASSTVHRATNEKLFF. The CDR3 region has the DNA TGTGCCAGTAGTACCGTCCACAGGGCGACTAATGAAAAACTGTTTTTT.

V is TRBV29-1 and J is TRBJ2-3; 9 positions agree with TRBD1. The CDR3 is made up of 14 amino acids. The V and J ends lost 4 bases and 4 bases, in that order; junction bases with no gene match: 6. In germline, CDR1 is SQVTM, CDR2 ANQGSEA. The CDR3 DNA sequence: TGCAGCGTTGCACAGGGGGCTGGGGCAGATACGCAGTATTTT. This sequence encodes CSVAQGAGADTQYF.

The CDR3 spells CASSFEVGNTIYF. The CDR3 region has the DNA TGTGCCAGCAGTTTTGAGGTGGGAAACACCATATATTTT. The chain has TRBV28 and TRBJ1-3; no clear D gene. The CDR3 loop spans 13 amino acids. V lost 3 bases and J lost 4, with 7 bases in between. CDR1 is MDHEN, CDR2 SYDVKM, per germline. Using reference TRBV28 and TRBJ1-3 for the parts outside the CDR3, the full variable domain is DVKVTQSSRYLVKRTGEKVFLECVQDMDHENMFWYRQDPGLGLRLIYFSYDVKMKEKGDIPEGYSVSREKKERFSLILESASTNQTSMYLCASSFEVGNTIYFGEGSWLTVV.

This chain links TRBV11-2 with TRBJ1-3, with D unresolved. Deletions cut 4 bases from V and 1 base from J, with 11 bases between. CDR3 size: 15 residues. Germline CDR1 is SGHAT and CDR2 is FQNNGV. The CDR3, as DNA: TGTGCCAGCAGCTCTTCCCGGGCTTCTGGAAACACCATATATTTT. Amino acid sequence: CASSSSRASGNTIYF. The whole variable domain, filled in from reference TRBV11-2 and TRBJ1-3, reads EAGVAQSPRYKIIEKRQSVAFWCNPISGHATLYWYQQILGQGPKLLIQFQNNGVVDDSQLPKDRFSAERLKGVDSTLKIQPAKLEDSAVYLCASSSSRASGNTIYFGEGSWLTVV.